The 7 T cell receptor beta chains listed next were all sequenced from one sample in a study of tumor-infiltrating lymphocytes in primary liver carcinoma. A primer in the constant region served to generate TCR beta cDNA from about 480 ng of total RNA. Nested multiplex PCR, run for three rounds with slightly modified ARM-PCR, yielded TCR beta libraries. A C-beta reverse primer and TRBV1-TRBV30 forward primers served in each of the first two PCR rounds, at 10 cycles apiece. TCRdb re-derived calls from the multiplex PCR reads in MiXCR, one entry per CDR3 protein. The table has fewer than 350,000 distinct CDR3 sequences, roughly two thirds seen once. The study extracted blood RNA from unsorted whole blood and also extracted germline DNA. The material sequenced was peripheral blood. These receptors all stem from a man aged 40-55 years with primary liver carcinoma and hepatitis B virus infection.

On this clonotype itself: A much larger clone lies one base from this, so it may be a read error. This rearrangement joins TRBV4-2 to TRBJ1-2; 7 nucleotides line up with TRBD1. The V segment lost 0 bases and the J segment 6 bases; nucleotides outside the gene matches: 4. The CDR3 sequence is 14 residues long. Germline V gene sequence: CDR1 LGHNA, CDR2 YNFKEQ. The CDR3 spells CASSQDDRENGYTF. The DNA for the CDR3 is TGTGCCAGCAGCCAAGATGACAGGGAAAATGGCTACACCTTC.

The CDR3 loop reads CASSGGANVLTF. CDR3 bases: TGTGCCAGCTCAGGGGGGGCCAACGTCCTGACTTTC. The chain links TRBV6-2 or TRBV6-3 to TRBJ2-6; D is perhaps TRBD1 (5 bases). V dropped 8 bases and J dropped 4 bases, with 6 bases sitting between them. CDR3 length: 12 amino acids. From germline, CDR1 is MNHEY and CDR2 SVGEGT.

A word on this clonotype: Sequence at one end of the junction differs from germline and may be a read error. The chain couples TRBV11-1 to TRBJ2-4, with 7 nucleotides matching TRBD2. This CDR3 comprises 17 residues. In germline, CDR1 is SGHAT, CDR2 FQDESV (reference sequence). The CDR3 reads CASGFPGTNRTKNIQYF. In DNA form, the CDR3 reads TGTGCCAGCGGCTTTCCCGGGACTAACAGGACCAAAAACATTCAGTACTTC.

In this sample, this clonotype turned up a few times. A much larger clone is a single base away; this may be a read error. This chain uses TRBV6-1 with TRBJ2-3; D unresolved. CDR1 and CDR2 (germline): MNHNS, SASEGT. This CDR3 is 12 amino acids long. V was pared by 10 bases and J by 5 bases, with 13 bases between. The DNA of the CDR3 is TGTGCCATCGTTGGGTACATAGATACGCAGTATTTT. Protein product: CAIVGYIDTQYF.

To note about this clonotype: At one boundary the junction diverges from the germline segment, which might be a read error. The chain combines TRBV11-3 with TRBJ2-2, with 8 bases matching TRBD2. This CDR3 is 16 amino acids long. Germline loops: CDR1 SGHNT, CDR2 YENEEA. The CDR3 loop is CASSLDGGGRAGELFF. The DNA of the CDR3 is TGTGCCAGCAGTTTAGACGGCGGGGGGAGGGCCGGGGAGCTGTTTTTT.

DNA for the CDR3: TGTGCCAGCAGCTCCCCCTCAGGACTAGCGGGAGTAGGTGAGCAGTTCTTC. It translates to CASSSPSGLAGVGEQFF. The chain couples TRBV5-4 to TRBJ2-1; 13 bases map to TRBD2. V was clipped by 3 bases and J by 9 bases; unmatched bases: 12. CDR3 size: 17 residues. CDR1 is SGHNT and CDR2 is YYREEE in the germline V gene (reference sequence).

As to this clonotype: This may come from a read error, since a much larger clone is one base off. The CDR3 spells CIVAGAREQYF. CDR3 DNA: TGCATCGTTGCGGGCGCCCGCGAGCAGTACTTC. V usage is TRBV29-1 and J usage is TRBJ2-7, with D possibly TRBD2 on 5 matching bases. This CDR3 contains 11 residues. CDR1 is SQVTM, CDR2 ANQGSEA, per germline.